These 5 T cell receptor beta chains originate from one sample sequenced in a study of shared clonotypes between healthy human individuals (dated by TCRdb to about 2020). Library preparation was by the immunoSEQ multiplex PCR assay. Sourced from immuneACCESS, this table was stored by TCRdb with only in-frame sequences that have V and J called. A share of the clones is absent; for the studies checked, an unresolved V gene accounts for under half, and the remainder has no known explanation. Within this sample are 2,500,000 or so clones, with around 90% of them counted one time only. The ten largest clones represent roughly 0.14% of the sample. Source material: naive CD4+ T cells sorted from blood. The cell subset or site label, read with the paper, signifies: CD45RA+ positively selected. The receptor set was obtained from a man aged 18 to 30 in good health.

The gene calls are TRBV7-9 and TRBJ2-7, with TRBD2 identical over 8 bases. The CDR3 runs to 16 residues. The trim removed 1 base at V and 0 bases at J, leaving 5 bases unmatched. Germline CDR1 SEHNR, CDR2 FQNEAQ (reference sequence). The CDR3 sequence: CASSLGVAGSSYEQYF. DNA of the CDR3: TGTGCCAGCAGCTTAGGGGTAGCGGGGAGCTCCTACGAGCAGTACTTC.

V and J are TRBV4-1 and TRBJ1-2; 8 positions agree with TRBD1. The V and J ends lost 4 bases and 9 bases, in that order; junction bases with no gene match: 10. This CDR3 comprises 14 residues. Looked up from germline, CDR1 is MGHRA and CDR2 is YSYEKL. Here the CDR3 DNA reads TGCGCCAGCAGCCCTCGGACAGGGATCAGAAGCTACACCTTC. Its translation: CASSPRTGIRSYTF.

The chain carries TRBV7-9 and TRBJ2-5, with TRBD1 identical over 8 bases. The J call may be wrong; the DNA end is better matched by TRBJ2-7. The CDR3 has 15 residues. The V gene's germline CDR1 is SEHNR and CDR2 FQNEAQ (reference sequence). Here the CDR3 reads CASSHTGQGGYEQYF. The CDR3, as DNA: TGTGCCAGCAGCCATACCGGACAGGGAGGCTACGAGCAGTACTTC.

V is TRBV28 and J is TRBJ1-6; tentative D call: TRBD1 (5 bases). The V end was cut by 5 bases, the J end by 7 bases, with 12 bases between. The CDR3 consists of 14 residues. Germline V gene lookup returns CDR1 MDHEN and CDR2 SYDVKM. CDR3 nucleotides: TGTGCCAGCAGTGCCGGGACCACGAATTCACCCCTCCACTTT. It encodes CASSAGTTNSPLHF.

The V call is TRBV5-1, the J call TRBJ2-5; perhaps TRBD2 as D (7 bases). The V and J ends lost 4 bases and 3 bases respectively, with 16 bases between them. The CDR3 has 15 residues. CDR1 is SGHRS, CDR2 YFSETQ, per germline. The CDR3 here is CASSPEGGGKETQYF. The CDR3 coding sequence is TGCGCCAGCAGCCCCGAAGGGGGGGGGAAAGAGACCCAGTACTTC. Looking up the rest from reference TRBV5-1 and TRBJ2-5 gives the full variable domain: KAGVTQTPRYLIKTRGQQVTLSCSPISGHRSVSWYQQTPGQGLQFLFEYFSETQRNKGNFPGRFSGRQFSNSRSEMNVSTLELGDSALYLCASSPEGGGKETQYFGPGTRLLVL.